This TCR beta chain was sequenced in a study of tumor and adjacent non-tumor tissue in lung cancer. RNA was extracted from bulk tissue without any cell sorting. The CDR3 runs to 14 residues. The germline CDR1 and CDR2 sequences are SEHNR and FQNEAQ (reference sequence). V was cut by 6 bases and J by 5 bases, with 13 bases left in between. A modified ARM-PCR protocol with three rounds of nested PCR amplified TCRbeta. From the multiplex PCR reads, TCRdb called clonotypes with MiXCR, one entry per CDR3 protein. Found here are tens of thousands of distinct CDR3 sequences, more than 60% of them singletons; the top ten hold about an eighth.

The source of this sequence is a woman between 45 and 60 years old with non-small cell lung cancer. This chain connects TRBV7-9 to TRBJ1-4; unclear D gene. Source material: lung tumor tissue. The chain's CDR3 is CASSRSEQNEKLFF. CDR3 coding DNA: TGTGCCAGCAGTCGATCGGAGCAAAATGAAAAACTGTTTTTT.